Below, 16 T cell receptor beta chains from the same sample are listed, as sequenced in a study of technical replicates of blood from a handful of donors. Repertoires were generated with immunoSEQ multiplex PCR, while TCRdb's copy carries only in-frame clones and drops some. Here the sample spans about 88,000 clones, 85% to 95% being singletons. The material sequenced was T cells isolated from PBMCs. Receptor source: a human donor in good health.

The CDR3 region is CASSNREGEQYF. The CDR3 nucleotides read TGTGCCAGCAGTAACAGGGAAGGCGAGCAGTACTTC. The chain carries TRBV6-6 and TRBJ2-7, with TRBD1 as a possible D gene (6 bases). The CDR3 contains 12 residues. Germline lookup yields CDR1 MNHNY and CDR2 SVGAGI (reference sequence). Trimming removed 5 bases at V and 6 bases at J, with 11 bases between.

The chain couples TRBV7-9 to TRBJ2-2, with 7 nucleotides matching TRBD1. The CDR3 runs 15 residues. Germline values: CDR1 SEHNR, CDR2 FQNEAQ (reference sequence). Trimming cost V 1 base and J 1 base; bases outside gene matches: 0. CDR3 nucleotides: TGTGCCAGCAGCTTAGGGACAGGGAACACCGGGGAGCTGTTTTTT. It yields the protein CASSLGTGNTGELFF.

The chain links TRBV28 to TRBJ1-2, with 11 bases aligning to TRBD1. V was pared by 3 bases and J by 8 bases, with 11 bases of the junction left unmatched. This CDR3 has 16 amino acids. Germline V gene lookup returns CDR1 MDHEN and CDR2 SYDVKM. The CDR3 nucleotides are TGTGCCAGCAGTTTCCCCCCGGGACAGGGGGTGAAAGGCTACACCTTC. Translation: CASSFPPGQGVKGYTF.

J is TRBJ1-5 and V is TRBV30; D not resolved. CDR3 size: 12 residues. Germline V gives CDR1 GTSNPN, CDR2 SVGIG (reference sequence). With 3 bases removed from V and 2 bases from J, the gap between germline ends came to 5 bases. CDR3 loop: CAWRSGNQPQHF. The CDR3 DNA is TGTGCCTGGAGATCAGGCAATCAGCCCCAGCATTTT.

V is TRBV2 and J is TRBJ2-1; 7 nucleotides line up with TRBD2. Germline CDR1 and CDR2: SNHLY and FYNNEI. The CDR3 has 13 amino acids. The CDR3 region has the DNA TGTGACGGGGGAGGGAATCCCTACAATGAGCAGTTCTTC. Translated, it gives CDGGGNPYNEQFF.

V usage is TRBV7-2 and J usage is TRBJ2-5; 11 bases map to TRBD2. Germline values: CDR1 SGHTA, CDR2 FQGNSA. The CDR3 length is 15 residues. Trimming at V came to 2 bases and at J to 2 bases, leaving 1 base not matched to a gene. The CDR3 sequence: CASSLTSGGQETQYF. CDR3 nucleotide sequence: TGTGCCAGCAGCTTAACTAGCGGGGGTCAAGAGACCCAGTACTTC. The variable domain in full, with the rest retrieved from reference TRBV7-2 and TRBJ2-5, is GAGVSQSPSNKVTEKGKDVELRCDPISGHTALYWYRQSLGQGLEFLIYFQGNSAPDKSGLPSDRFSAERTGGSVSTLTIQRTQQEDSAVYLCASSLTSGGQETQYFGPGTRLLVL.

The genes are TRBV6-5 and TRBJ1-2; D is unclear. The V gene's germline CDR1 is MNHEY and CDR2 SVGAGI. The V and J ends lost 0 bases and 4 bases respectively, with 9 bases between them. This CDR3 region has 14 residues. CDR3 bases: TGTGCCAGCAGTTACTCGAACAGTGGCTATGGCTACACCTTC. It translates to CASSYSNSGYGYTF.

The chain uses TRBV7-3 and TRBJ1-5, with D possibly matching TRBD1 (5 bases). This CDR3 region has 13 residues. Per germline, CDR1 SGHTA and CDR2 FQGTGA. Trimming pared 2 bases from V and 5 bases from J, leaving 7 bases between. In DNA form, the CDR3 reads TGTGCCAGCAGCTTATCCAGGGATCAGCCCCAGCATTTT. This codes for CASSLSRDQPQHF.

V and J are TRBV5-4 and TRBJ2-3; TRBD2 aligns across 7 bases. The germline gives CDR1 SGHNT, CDR2 YYREEE (reference sequence). With 4 bases clipped from V and 5 bases from J, the junction kept 7 bases outside the gene matches. This CDR3 is built from 14 residues. CDR3 in DNA: TGTGCCAGCAGCGTGGCGGGAGCCGGAGATACGCAGTATTTT. Translating it yields CASSVAGAGDTQYF. The full variable domain, completed using reference TRBV5-4 and TRBJ2-3, is ETGVTQSPTHLIKTRGQQVTLRCSSQSGHNTVSWYQQALGQGPQFIFQYYREEENGRGNFPPRFSGLQFPNYSSELNVNALELDDSALYLCASSVAGAGDTQYFGPGTRLTVL.

The chain is built from TRBV19 and TRBJ1-2; D may be TRBD1 (6 bases). V lost 4 bases and J lost 6, with 18 bases in between. Per the germline V gene, CDR1 is LNHDA and CDR2 is SQIVND (reference sequence). The CDR3 length is 15 residues. CDR3 in DNA: TGTGCCAGTAGTAACCCTCTTCCAGGGGAAGATGGCTACACCTTC. Residues: CASSNPLPGEDGYTF.

The gene calls are TRBV25-1 and TRBJ2-1; 7 positions agree with TRBD2. Germline loops: CDR1 MGHDK, CDR2 SYGVNS. The CDR3 totals 14 residues. The V and J ends lost 6 bases and 1 base, in that order; junction bases with no gene match: 3. CDR3: CASRSGDSYNEQFF. CDR3 bases: TGTGCCAGCAGGAGCGGGGATTCCTACAATGAGCAGTTCTTC.

V usage is TRBV7-3 and J usage is TRBJ2-1, with 8 bases identical to TRBD2. Looked up from germline, CDR1 is SGHTA and CDR2 is FQGTGA. This CDR3 has 17 amino acids. The junction had 10 bases not matched to a gene; V was cut back by 0 bases and J by 6 bases. In nucleotides, the CDR3 is TGTGCCAGCAGCTTAACGCCTCTAGCGGGCAAAGGCAATGAGCAGTTCTTC. Translating it yields CASSLTPLAGKGNEQFF.

The chain recombines TRBV9 with TRBJ2-5; 11 bases are a match to TRBD2. CDR3 length: 15 residues. CDR1 and CDR2 (germline): SGDLS, YYNGEE. V lost 0 bases to trimming and J lost 5 bases; unmatched junction nucleotides: 3. CDR3 nucleotides: TGTGCCAGCAGCGTAGGGCCTAGCGGGAGGGAGACCCAGTACTTC. It codes for CASSVGPSGRETQYF.

The chain uses TRBV9 and TRBJ1-4; D unresolved. The germline CDR1 and CDR2 sequences are SGDLS and YYNGEE. The V end lost 3 bases, the J end lost 6 bases, and 15 bases lay between the germline ends. This CDR3 has 15 amino acids. The CDR3 sequence: CASSAEGRAHEKLFF. Here the CDR3 DNA reads TGTGCCAGCAGCGCCGAAGGGAGGGCGCATGAAAAACTGTTTTTT.

The V gene is TRBV27, the J gene TRBJ1-1; TRBD1 is a possible D gene (5 bases). V lost 3 bases and J 1 base, leaving 6 bases between the germline ends. This CDR3 region has 13 residues. Per germline, CDR1 MNHEY and CDR2 SMNVEV (reference sequence). CDR3 region: CASSLGGNTEAFF. The CDR3 DNA follows: TGTGCCAGCAGTTTGGGGGGGAACACTGAAGCTTTCTTT.

The chain couples TRBV29-1 to TRBJ2-1; 14 nucleotides line up with TRBD2. CDR3 size: 13 residues. V dropped 8 bases and J dropped 10; count of bases not matched to a gene: 7. Germline V CDR1 and CDR2: SQVTM, ANQGSEA. CDR3 amino acids: CSLGLAGVREQFF. The DNA for the CDR3 is TGCAGCTTGGGACTAGCGGGAGTCAGAGAGCAGTTCTTC.